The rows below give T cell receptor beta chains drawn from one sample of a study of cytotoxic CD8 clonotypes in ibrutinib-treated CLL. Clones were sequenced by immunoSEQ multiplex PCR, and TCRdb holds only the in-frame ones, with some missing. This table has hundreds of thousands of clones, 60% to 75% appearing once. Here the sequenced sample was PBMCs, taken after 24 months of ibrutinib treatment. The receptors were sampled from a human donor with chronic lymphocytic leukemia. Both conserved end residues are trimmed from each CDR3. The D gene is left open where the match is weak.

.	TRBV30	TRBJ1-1	AWSQQINTEAF
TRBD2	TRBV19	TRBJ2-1	ASSPLAGEANEQF
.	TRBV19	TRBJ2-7	ASSMGARGDEQY
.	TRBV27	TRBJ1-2	ASRGQLYGYT
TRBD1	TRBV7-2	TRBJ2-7	ASRTQGDGSEQY
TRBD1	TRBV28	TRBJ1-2	ASSPAGQLYGYT
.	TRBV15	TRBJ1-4	ATSQDLRGEKLF
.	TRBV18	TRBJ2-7	ASSQLVGDYEQY
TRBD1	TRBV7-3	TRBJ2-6	ASSLNPGQGYSGANVLT
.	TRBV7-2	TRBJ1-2	ASSLIQGLNYGYT
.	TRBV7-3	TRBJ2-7	ASSLNWVVSYEQY
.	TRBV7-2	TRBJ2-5	ASSFWTGTQY
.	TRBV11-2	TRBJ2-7	ASSSATTLGTSSYEQY
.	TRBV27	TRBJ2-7	ASRTTDSSSGEQY
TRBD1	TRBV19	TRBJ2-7	ASSPAQGKYEQY
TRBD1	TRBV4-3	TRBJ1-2	ASSPSGQGTFGYT
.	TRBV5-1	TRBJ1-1	ASSLIFGGLMNTEAF
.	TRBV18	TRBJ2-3	ASSPRGRDTQY
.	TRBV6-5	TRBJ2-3	ASSGGSDTQY
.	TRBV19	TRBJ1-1	ASSIEPTPRPEAF
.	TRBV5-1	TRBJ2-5	ASSLVPEGTQY
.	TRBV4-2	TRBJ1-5	ASSQESGAGRPYSNQPQH
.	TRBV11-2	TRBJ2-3	ASSLNPGGTDTQY
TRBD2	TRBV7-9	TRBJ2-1	ASSLEPGGGYNEQF
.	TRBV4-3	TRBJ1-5	ASSQDRIQPQH
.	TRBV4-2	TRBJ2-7	ASSQVRVAAYEQY
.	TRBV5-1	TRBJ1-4	ASSLLATNEKLF
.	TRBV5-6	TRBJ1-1	ASSFGAGEAF
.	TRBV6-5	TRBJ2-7	ASSYDSGESYEQY
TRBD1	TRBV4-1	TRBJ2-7	ASRPEGQGGVYEQY
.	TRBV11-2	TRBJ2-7	ASSFSTTYEQY
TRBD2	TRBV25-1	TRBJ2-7	ASSSAGVYEQY
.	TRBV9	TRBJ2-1	ASSPDDVTYNEQF
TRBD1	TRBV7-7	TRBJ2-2	ASSSTGGAGTGELF
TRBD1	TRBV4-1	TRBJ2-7	ASSQILLNRDRAYYEQY
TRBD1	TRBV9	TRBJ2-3	ASSVEGRQGATSTDTQY
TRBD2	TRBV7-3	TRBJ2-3	ASTSPSGGTSGKQY
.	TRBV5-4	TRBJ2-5	ASSLRRVETQY
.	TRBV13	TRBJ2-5	ASSYPGRSETQY
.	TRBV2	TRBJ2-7	ASSELIDEQY
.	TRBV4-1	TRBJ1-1	ASRGGLGTEAF
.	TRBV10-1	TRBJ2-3	ASSDAQGGPDTQY
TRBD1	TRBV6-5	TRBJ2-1	ASSRQGRAYNEQF
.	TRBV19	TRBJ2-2	ASSSGSLTTGELF
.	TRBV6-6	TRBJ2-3	ASRRESTDTQY
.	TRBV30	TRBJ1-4	AWSGRHEKLF
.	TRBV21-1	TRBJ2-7	ASSKEDRSYEQY
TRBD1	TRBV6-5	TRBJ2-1	ASTKQGGEQF
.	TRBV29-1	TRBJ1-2	SVEVKGLGYGYT
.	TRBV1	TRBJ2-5	TSSQDLRREPDETSRQETQY
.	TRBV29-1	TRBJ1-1	SVAAAKNTEAF
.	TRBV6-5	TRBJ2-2	ASNLVGGELF
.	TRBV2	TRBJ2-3	ASTKETDTQY
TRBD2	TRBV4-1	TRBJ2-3	ASSQEPGGLAGSTDTQY